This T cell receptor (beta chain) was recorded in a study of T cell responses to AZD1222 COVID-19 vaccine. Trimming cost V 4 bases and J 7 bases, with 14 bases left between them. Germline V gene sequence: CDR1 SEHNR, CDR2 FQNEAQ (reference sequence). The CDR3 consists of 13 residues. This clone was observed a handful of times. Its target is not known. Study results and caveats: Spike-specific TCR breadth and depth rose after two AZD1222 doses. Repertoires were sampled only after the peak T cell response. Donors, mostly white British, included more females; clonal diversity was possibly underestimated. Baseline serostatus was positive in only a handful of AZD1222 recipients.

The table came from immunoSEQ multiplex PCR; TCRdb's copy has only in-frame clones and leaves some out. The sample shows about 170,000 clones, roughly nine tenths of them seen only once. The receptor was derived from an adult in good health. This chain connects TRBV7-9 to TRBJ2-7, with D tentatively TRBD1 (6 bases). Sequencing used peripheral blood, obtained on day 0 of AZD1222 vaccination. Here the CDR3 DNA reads TGTGCCAGCAGCTCACAGGGACCGGGTGAGCAGTACGTC. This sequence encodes CASSSQGPGEQYV.